These 12 T cell receptor beta chains originate from one sample sequenced in a study of Graves' ophthalmopathy and Graves' hyperthyroidism. TCR beta CDR3 regions were amplified from RNA transcripts. The library came from an HTBI-primed first-round RT-PCR and a second-round multiplex PCR. TCRdb reprocessed the multiplex PCR reads with MiXCR, giving one entry per CDR3 protein. The table shows some 400,000 distinct CDR3 sequences, with around 19% occurring only once. The sequencing input was peripheral blood. The receptors come from a woman between 18 and 29 years old with Graves' ophthalmopathy.

This clonotype was recorded at least ten times. The gene calls are TRBV30 and TRBJ1-2, with D perhaps TRBD1 (5 bases). V was cut by 7 bases and J by 9 bases, with 18 bases left in between. CDR1 GTSNPN and CDR2 SVGIG come from the germline V gene (reference sequence). The CDR3 has 12 residues. DNA of the CDR3: TGTGCCTCTCCGGGACCTCAGTGGAGCTACACCTTC. Amino acid sequence: CASPGPQWSYTF.

This clonotype has just one count. This chain connects TRBV12-3 or TRBV12-4 to TRBJ1-1; TRBD1 aligns across 7 bases. The J segment lost 1 base and the V segment lost 2 bases, leaving 7 bases of the junction unmatched. CDR3 length equals 16 residues. The CDR3 DNA sequence: TGTGCCAGCAGTTTAAGGGGGCCCGCTGCGAACACTGAAGCTTTCTTT. It codes for CASSLRGPAANTEAFF.

The table lists this clonotype with many counts. This rearrangement joins TRBV6-5 to TRBJ1-2; D remains unclear. There are 15 residues in the CDR3. In germline, CDR1 is MNHEY, CDR2 SVGAGI. Trimming cost V 5 bases and J 4 bases, with 17 bases left between them. CDR3 bases: TGTGCCAGCAGTCCCTCAAGAGGGCCGGGCTATGGCTACACCTTC. It encodes CASSPSRGPGYGYTF.

The rearrangement joins TRBV7-8 to TRBJ2-2; no definite D call. Deletions cut 5 bases from V and 0 bases from J, with 19 bases between. The germline CDR1 and CDR2 sequences are SGHVS and FQNEAQ. The CDR3 runs to 18 residues. CDR3: CASSHHSLITANTGELFF. In DNA, the CDR3 is TGTGCCAGCAGCCACCACAGTTTAATTACAGCGAACACCGGGGAGCTGTTTTTT.

This clonotype has a count of ten or more. The rearrangement joins TRBV4-3 to TRBJ1-5, with D perhaps matching TRBD1 (5 bases). This CDR3 spans 14 amino acids. Germline CDR1 is LGHNA and CDR2 is YSLEER. The ends were cut back, 0 bases at V and 5 bases at J, with 8 bases in the middle. Here the CDR3 reads CASSQDREDQPQHF. The CDR3 DNA reads TGCGCCAGCAGCCAAGACAGGGAAGATCAGCCCCAGCATTTT.

This clonotype showed up many times. The J gene is TRBJ1-5, the V gene TRBV6-5; D remains unclear. The germline gives CDR1 MNHEY, CDR2 SVGAGI. Trimming took off 2 bases at V and 0 bases at J, with 11 bases between the two ends. This CDR3 has 16 amino acids. As DNA, the CDR3 is TGTGCCAGCAGTTACGAGATTCTAGGTAGCAATCAGCCCCAGCATTTT. The encoded protein is CASSYEILGSNQPQHF.

This clonotype was observed many times. J is TRBJ1-5 and V is TRBV3-1, with 8 positions matching TRBD1. The CDR3 contains 16 residues. Germline trimming cut 1 base from V and 0 bases from J; bases unmatched to any gene: 2. Germline-derived CDR1 and CDR2 are LGHDT and YNNKEL (reference sequence). The DNA for the CDR3 is TGTGCCAGCAGCCAAGGTGGACAGGGTAGCAATCAGCCCCAGCATTTT. Protein: CASSQGGQGSNQPQHF.

This clonotype was observed many times. The V gene is TRBV12-3 or TRBV12-4, the J gene TRBJ1-1, with TRBD1 as a possible D gene (6 bases). V lost 6 bases to trimming and J lost 4 bases, with 15 bases between them. This CDR3 has 14 amino acids. CDR3 sequence reads: CASSPMGGFTEAFF. CDR3 coding DNA: TGTGCCAGCAGCCCCATGGGGGGCTTCACTGAAGCTTTCTTT.

This clonotype came up a few times. The chain carries TRBV2 and TRBJ2-5; 8 positions match TRBD2. This CDR3 is 12 amino acids long. Germline V lookup: CDR1 SNHLY, CDR2 FYNNEI. J gave up 5 bases and V 9 bases, and 5 bases lay outside the gene matches. CDR3: CASRASGETQYF. The CDR3 nucleotides are TGTGCCAGTCGGGCTAGCGGGGAGACCCAGTACTTC.

The rearrangement uses TRBV28 and TRBJ1-1; the D gene is possibly TRBD1 (5 bases). Germline lookup yields CDR1 MDHEN and CDR2 SYDVKM. The CDR3 contains 12 residues. V lost 5 bases and J lost 10, with 14 bases in between. This chain's CDR3 is CASSPVPRGAFF. DNA of the CDR3: TGTGCCAGCAGTCCAGTCCCGAGGGGAGCTTTCTTT. Looking up the rest from reference TRBV28 and TRBJ1-1 gives the full variable domain: DVKVTQSSRYLVKRTGEKVFLECVQDMDHENMFWYRQDPGLGLRLIYFSYDVKMKEKGDIPEGYSVSREKKERFSLILESASTNQTSMYLCASSPVPRGAFFGQGTRLTVV.

This clonotype was recorded at least ten times. The rearrangement links TRBV9 to TRBJ1-1; 7 nucleotides line up with TRBD1. The CDR3 has 14 amino acids. Germline CDR1 reads SGDLS; CDR2 reads YYNGEE. Losses at the gene ends were 4 bases for V and 2 bases for J; bases not matched to a gene: 5. CDR3 protein: CASSTGTVNTEAFF. Written as DNA, the CDR3 is TGTGCCAGCAGCACCGGGACAGTAAACACTGAAGCTTTCTTT.

This rearrangement joins TRBV12-3 or TRBV12-4 to TRBJ2-7; 11 bases are a match to TRBD2. CDR3 length equals 17 residues. V lost 2 bases to trimming and J lost 4 bases; unmatched junction nucleotides: 10. This CDR3 reads CASSLFSGVAGGYEQYF. As DNA, the CDR3 is TGTGCCAGCAGTTTATTTAGTGGAGTAGCGGGAGGGTACGAGCAGTACTTC.